Below, 20 T cell receptor beta chains from the same sample are listed, as sequenced in a study of blood T cells in healthy people across ages. A second PCR, run for roughly 7 to 12 cycles, used a sample-barcoded 5' primer plus a J-beta primer mix. MiXCR, applied by TCRdb to the 5' RACE reads, yields one record per CDR3 protein. Counted here are around 780,000 distinct CDR3 sequences, approximately 24% occurring once; the ten biggest clones make up approximately 2.9%. These same records also appear under a second study, on T cells of mothers and their children.

Sequenced material: blood. Receptor source: a boy younger than 18 in good health.

This clonotype has more than one count but fewer than ten. The gene calls are TRBV20-1 and TRBJ2-3; perhaps TRBD2 as D (5 bases). CDR1 and CDR2 from the germline V gene are DFQATT and SNEGSKA (reference sequence). The V and J ends lost 6 bases and 6 bases respectively, with 16 bases between them. The CDR3 sequence is 13 residues long. CDR3 coding DNA: TGCAGTGCCAACCCTACTAGTCTGGATACGCAGTATTTT. It translates to CSANPTSLDTQYF.

This clonotype was seen a handful of times. The V call is TRBV7-8, the J call TRBJ2-1; D may be TRBD2 (6 bases). The CDR3 is 13 amino acids. Germline values: CDR1 SGHVS, CDR2 FQNEAQ. Trimming took 5 bases from V and 8 from J, leaving 13 bases between them. DNA of the CDR3: TGTGCCAGCAGCGGTACTAGCTTAGATGAGCAGTTCTTC. Its protein product is CASSGTSLDEQFF. Variable domain in full (rest from reference TRBV7-8 and TRBJ2-1): GAGVSQSPRYKVAKRGQDVALRCDPISGHVSLFWYQQALGQGPEFLTYFQNEAQLDKSGLPSDRFFAERPEGSVSTLKIQRTQQEDSAVYLCASSGTSLDEQFFGPGTRLTVL.

The chain is built from TRBV7-2 and TRBJ1-4; D is ambiguous. The CDR3 runs 14 residues. Germline CDR1 reads SGHTA; CDR2 reads FQGNSA. V was shortened by 5 bases and J by 6 bases, with 13 bases between the two germline ends. CDR3 residues: CASSRRIGYEKLFF. CDR3 coding DNA: TGTGCCAGCAGCCGCCGGATAGGGTATGAAAAACTGTTTTTT.

The sample holds a few counts of this clonotype. This chain connects TRBV4-1 to TRBJ2-1; possibly TRBD2 for D (7 bases). Per the germline V gene, CDR1 is MGHRA and CDR2 is YSYEKL. The CDR3 contains 12 residues. Trimming took off 0 bases at V and 15 bases at J, with 12 bases between the two ends. CDR3 coding DNA: TGCGCCAGCAGCCAAGATGGGAGGGGGATGTTCTTC. Its translation is CASSQDGRGMFF.

This chain links TRBV30 with TRBJ2-1, with D unclear. From germline, CDR1 is GTSNPN and CDR2 SVGIG (reference sequence). Trimming took off 0 bases at V and 8 bases at J, with 8 bases between the two ends. The CDR3 loop spans 12 amino acids. This CDR3 reads CAWSVQQYEQFF. DNA for the CDR3: TGTGCCTGGAGTGTACAGCAATATGAGCAGTTCTTC.

This chain connects TRBV20-1 to TRBJ1-6; D not resolved. The germline V gene encodes CDR1 DFQATT and CDR2 SNEGSKA (reference sequence). The germline V and J ends were trimmed by 1 base and 0 bases, with 7 bases remaining between them. This CDR3 comprises 15 residues. The CDR3 loop reads CSARAGSSYNSPLHF. The CDR3 DNA sequence: TGCAGTGCTAGAGCGGGGAGCTCCTATAATTCACCCCTCCACTTT.

The V and J genes are TRBV11-2 and TRBJ1-5; D not resolved. This CDR3 is 22 amino acids long. Trimming took off 2 bases at V and 0 bases at J, with 29 bases between the two ends. Germline values: CDR1 SGHAT, CDR2 FQNNGV. CDR3 residues: CASSLRRKGQLLMIGSNQPQHF. In DNA form, the CDR3 reads TGTGCCAGCAGCTTAAGACGTAAAGGGCAGCTATTAATGATTGGTAGCAATCAGCCCCAGCATTTT.

The table lists this clonotype with many counts. The chain couples TRBV7-9 to TRBJ2-7; D may be TRBD1 or TRBD2 (5 bases each). CDR1 is SEHNR and CDR2 is FQNEAQ in the germline V gene (reference sequence). This CDR3 has 12 residues. Trimming took 3 bases from V and 5 from J, leaving 8 bases between them. The CDR3 DNA reads TGTGCCAGCAGCTTGGGGACCGACGAGCAGTACTTC. Translated: CASSLGTDEQYF.

This clonotype was detected only a few times. The CDR3 coding sequence is TGTGCCAGCTCACCCCTAGCGGGGGACACCGGGGAGCTGTTTTTT. It encodes CASSPLAGDTGELFF. The chain is built from TRBV18 and TRBJ2-2, with 10 positions matching TRBD2. The CDR3 sequence is 15 residues long. The ends lost 3 bases at V and 3 bases at J; junction bases unmatched: 1. From germline, CDR1 is KGHSH and CDR2 LQKENI. The entire variable domain, with the rest obtained from reference TRBV18 and TRBJ2-2, is as follows: NAGVMQNPRHLVRRRGQEARLRCSPMKGHSHVYWYRQLPEEGLKFMVYLQKENIIDESGMPKERFSAEFPKEGPSILRIQQVVRGDSAAYFCASSPLAGDTGELFFGEGSRLTVL.

This clonotype turned up a few times. The chain has TRBV20-1 and TRBJ1-5; TRBD1 aligns across 8 bases. Trimming at V came to 5 bases and at J to 6 bases, leaving 12 bases not matched to a gene. The CDR3 length is 15 residues. CDR1 and CDR2 from the germline V gene are DFQATT and SNEGSKA (reference sequence). Here the CDR3 DNA reads TGCAGTGCTCATAACGGACAGGGAGGTGTTCAGCCCCAGCATTTT. This codes for CSAHNGQGGVQPQHF.

This clonotype came up many times. V is TRBV6-5 and J is TRBJ1-5, with D unclear. Trimming left V 6 bases short and J 1 base short, with 7 bases between. Germline-derived CDR1 and CDR2 are MNHEY and SVGAGI. The CDR3 contains 13 residues. The DNA of the CDR3 is TGTGCCAGCAGCTACGGCAGCAATCAGCCCCAGCATTTT. Protein product: CASSYGSNQPQHF.

This clonotype occurred a few times. J is TRBJ1-2 and V is TRBV13, with a weak D call TRBD1 (5 bases). This CDR3 has 13 residues. V was cut by 5 bases and J by 8 bases, with 15 bases left in between. CDR1 and CDR2 (germline): PRHDT, FYEKMQ (reference sequence). Written as DNA, the CDR3 is TGTGCCAGCAGCCTAAGGGACGGGGAAGGCTACACCTTC. Its protein is CASSLRDGEGYTF.

This clonotype was counted a few times. The rearrangement uses TRBV4-1 and TRBJ2-2, with TRBD1 as a possible D gene (6 bases). Per germline, CDR1 MGHRA and CDR2 YSYEKL. The V gene lost 4 bases and the J gene lost 8 bases, with 14 bases spanning the gap. This CDR3 region has 14 residues. The CDR3 bases are TGCGCCAGCAGCCGTACAGGGTCCACGGGGGAGCTGTTTTTT. Protein: CASSRTGSTGELFF.

This clonotype was detected only a few times. The chain has TRBV7-2 and TRBJ1-1; D is perhaps TRBD1 (6 bases). Trimming shortened V by 5 bases and J by 0 bases, and 19 bases separated the two germline ends. The CDR3 runs 17 residues. CDR1 and CDR2 (germline): SGHTA, FQGNSA. The CDR3 reads CASSHVSPRDMNTEAFF. The CDR3 nucleotides are TGTGCCAGCAGCCATGTCAGCCCGCGGGACATGAACACTGAAGCTTTCTTT. The entire variable domain, with the rest obtained from reference TRBV7-2 and TRBJ1-1, is as follows: GAGVSQSPSNKVTEKGKDVELRCDPISGHTALYWYRQSLGQGLEFLIYFQGNSAPDKSGLPSDRFSAERTGGSVSTLTIQRTQQEDSAVYLCASSHVSPRDMNTEAFFGQGTRLTVV.

This clonotype has only a few counts. The rearrangement links TRBV6-5 to TRBJ2-2, with TRBD2 identical over 10 bases. With V trimmed by 6 bases and J by 6 bases, 7 bases remained unmatched. Germline V gene data show CDR1 as MNHEY and CDR2 as SVGAGI. The length of the CDR3 is 15 residues. The CDR3 DNA sequence: TGTGCCAGCAGACCCCTAGCGGGGGAATCCGGGGAGCTGTTTTTT. This encodes CASRPLAGESGELFF.

CDR3 in DNA: TGTGCCAGCAGCTGGGGGACAGGGAGCACCGGGGAGCTGTTTTTT. Encoded protein: CASSWGTGSTGELFF. The J gene is TRBJ2-2, the V gene TRBV5-6, with 9 bases matching TRBD1. CDR3 size: 15 residues. The germline V gene encodes CDR1 SGHDT and CDR2 YYEEEE. Trimming at V came to 3 bases and at J to 4 bases, leaving 4 bases not matched to a gene.

This clonotype was picked up a small number of times. The chain joins TRBV4-1 to TRBJ2-5; D is undetermined. The ends were cut back, 2 bases at V and 5 bases at J, with 12 bases in the middle. The CDR3 has 14 residues. Per germline, CDR1 MGHRA and CDR2 YSYEKL. For the CDR3, the DNA is TGCGCCAGCAGCCAAAAACCGGGCTTGGAGACCCAGTACTTC. It translates to CASSQKPGLETQYF.

This chain uses TRBV6-2 or TRBV6-3 with TRBJ2-5, with TRBD1 matching over 7 bases. The V gene's germline CDR1 is MNHEY and CDR2 SVGEGT. CDR3 length: 17 amino acids. Trimming cost V 4 bases and J 2 bases; bases outside gene matches: 13. CDR3 sequence: CASSLVPYPTGQETQYF. The CDR3 bases are TGTGCCAGCAGTTTAGTCCCCTACCCGACAGGGCAAGAGACCCAGTACTTC.

This clonotype was observed a handful of times. This sequence joins TRBV9 and TRBJ2-3; D ambiguous. The germline CDR1 and CDR2 sequences are SGDLS and YYNGEE. The CDR3 has 14 amino acids. Trimming took off 4 bases at V and 1 base at J, with 10 bases between the two ends. The CDR3 spells CASSRMVGTDTQYF. The DNA of the CDR3 is TGTGCCAGCAGCCGGATGGTCGGCACAGATACGCAGTATTTT. Full variable domain (remainder filled in from reference TRBV9 and TRBJ2-3): DSGVTQTPKHLITATGQRVTLRCSPRSGDLSVYWYQQSLDQGLQFLIQYYNGEERAKGNILERFSAQQFPDLHSELNLSSLELGDSALYFCASSRMVGTDTQYFGPGTRLTVL.

The V and J genes are TRBV18 and TRBJ1-4, with D unclear. CDR1 is KGHSH, CDR2 LQKENI, per germline. This CDR3 is built from 15 residues. With 4 bases removed from V and 8 bases from J, the gap between germline ends came to 17 bases. The CDR3 sequence: CASSQGGTEVEKLFF. In nucleotides, the CDR3 is TGTGCCAGCTCACAGGGAGGTACCGAAGTAGAAAAACTGTTTTTT.